This record looks at one T cell receptor beta chain sequence and its context. This sample stems from a study of T cell changes during pregnancy in multiple sclerosis. Here immunoSEQ multiplex PCR was the method, and the copy in TCRdb shows in-frame clones only, minus some. The repertoire holds 65,000 to 85,000 clones, roughly 91% seen once, with 0.25% to 0.3% in the top ten. The sequenced sample was CD4+ T cells from peripheral blood mononuclear cells, obtained after pregnancy. This TCR came from a female donor with multiple sclerosis, enrolled in a pregnancy study.

CDR3 sequence reads: CASSVEGGLRAGGYTF. CDR3 sequence (DNA): TGTGCCAGCAGCGTAGAAGGGGGCCTTCGGGCAGGAGGCTACACCTTC. The J gene is TRBJ1-2, the V gene TRBV9; TRBD1 agrees at 7 bases. The CDR3 consists of 16 residues. The V segment lost 0 bases and the J segment 8 bases; nucleotides outside the gene matches: 13. Germline V lookup: CDR1 SGDLS, CDR2 YYNGEE.